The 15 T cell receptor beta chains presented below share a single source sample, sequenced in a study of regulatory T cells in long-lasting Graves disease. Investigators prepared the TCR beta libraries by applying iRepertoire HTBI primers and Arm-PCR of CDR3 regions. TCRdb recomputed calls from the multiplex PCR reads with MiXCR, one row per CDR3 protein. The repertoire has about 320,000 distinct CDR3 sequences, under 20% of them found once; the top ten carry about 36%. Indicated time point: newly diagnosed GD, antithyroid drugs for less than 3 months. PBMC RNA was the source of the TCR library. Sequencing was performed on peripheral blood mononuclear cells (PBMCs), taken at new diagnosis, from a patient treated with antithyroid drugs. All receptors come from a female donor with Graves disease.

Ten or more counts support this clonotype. The CDR3: CATSDRTGVSLETQYF. Written as DNA, the CDR3 is TGTGCCACCAGTGATAGGACAGGGGTGAGCCTGGAGACCCAGTACTTC. This rearrangement joins TRBV24-1 to TRBJ2-5, with 9 bases that match TRBD1. The CDR3 totals 16 residues. The V gene end was trimmed by 3 bases and the J gene end by 5 bases; junction bases not matched to a gene: 9. In germline, CDR1 is KGHDR, CDR2 SFDVKD.

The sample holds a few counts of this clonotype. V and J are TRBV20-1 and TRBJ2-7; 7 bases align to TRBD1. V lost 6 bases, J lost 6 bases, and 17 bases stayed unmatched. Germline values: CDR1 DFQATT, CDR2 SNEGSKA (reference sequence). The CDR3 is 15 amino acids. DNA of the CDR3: TGCAGTGCCCATCAAGTGGGGACAGCGACGGGCGAGCAGTACTTC. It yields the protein CSAHQVGTATGEQYF.

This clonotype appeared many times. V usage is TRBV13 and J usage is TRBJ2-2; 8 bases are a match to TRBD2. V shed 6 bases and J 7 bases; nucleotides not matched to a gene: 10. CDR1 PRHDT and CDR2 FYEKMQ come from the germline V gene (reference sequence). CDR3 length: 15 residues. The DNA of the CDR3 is TGTGCCAGCAGTGACCCGCGGGGGGCAGTCGGGGAGCTGTTTTTT. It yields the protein CASSDPRGAVGELFF.

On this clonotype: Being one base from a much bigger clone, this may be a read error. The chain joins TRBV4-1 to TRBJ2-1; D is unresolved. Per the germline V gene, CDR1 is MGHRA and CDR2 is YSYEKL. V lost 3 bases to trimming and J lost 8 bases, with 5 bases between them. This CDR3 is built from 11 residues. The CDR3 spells CASSHDDEQFF. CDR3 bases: TGCGCCAGCAGCCACGACGATGAGCAGTTCTTC.

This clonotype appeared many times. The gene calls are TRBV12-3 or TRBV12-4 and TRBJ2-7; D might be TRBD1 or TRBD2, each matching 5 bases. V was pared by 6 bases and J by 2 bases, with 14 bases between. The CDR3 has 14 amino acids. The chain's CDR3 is CASSRTRGAYEQYF. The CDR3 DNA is TGTGCCAGCAGCCGAACTCGAGGGGCCTACGAGCAGTACTTC.

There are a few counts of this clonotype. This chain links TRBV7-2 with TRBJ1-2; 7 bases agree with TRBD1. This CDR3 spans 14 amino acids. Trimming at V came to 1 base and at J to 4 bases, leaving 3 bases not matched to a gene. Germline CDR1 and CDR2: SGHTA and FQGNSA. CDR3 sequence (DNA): TGTGCCAGCAGCTTAGTTCAGGGGGTCTATGGCTACACCTTC. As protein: CASSLVQGVYGYTF.

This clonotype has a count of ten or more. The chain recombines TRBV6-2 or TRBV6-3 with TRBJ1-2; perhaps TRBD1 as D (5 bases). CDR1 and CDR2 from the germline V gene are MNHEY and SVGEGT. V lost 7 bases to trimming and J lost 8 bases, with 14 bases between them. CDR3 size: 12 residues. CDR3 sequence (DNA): TGTGCCAGCACCCGGGGCGGGAAAGGCTACACCTTC. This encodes CASTRGGKGYTF.

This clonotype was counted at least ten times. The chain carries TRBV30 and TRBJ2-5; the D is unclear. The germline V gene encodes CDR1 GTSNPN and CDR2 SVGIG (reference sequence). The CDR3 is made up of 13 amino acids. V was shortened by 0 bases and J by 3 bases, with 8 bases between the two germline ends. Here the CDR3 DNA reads TGTGCCTGGAGTGTGTCGACGAAAGAGACCCAGTACTTC. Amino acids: CAWSVSTKETQYF.

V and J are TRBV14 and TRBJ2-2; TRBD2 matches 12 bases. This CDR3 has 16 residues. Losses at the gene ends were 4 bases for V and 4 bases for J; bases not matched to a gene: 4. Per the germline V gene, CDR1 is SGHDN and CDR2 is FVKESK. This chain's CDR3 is CASSRGTSGFTGELFF. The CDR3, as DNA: TGTGCCAGCAGCCGAGGGACTAGCGGGTTCACCGGGGAGCTGTTTTTT.

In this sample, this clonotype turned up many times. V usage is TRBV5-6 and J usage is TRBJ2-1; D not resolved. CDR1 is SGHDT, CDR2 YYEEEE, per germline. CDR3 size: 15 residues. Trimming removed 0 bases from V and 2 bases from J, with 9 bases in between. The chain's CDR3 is CASSLDGRTYNEQFF. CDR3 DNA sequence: TGTGCCAGCAGCTTGGACGGTAGGACCTACAATGAGCAGTTCTTC.

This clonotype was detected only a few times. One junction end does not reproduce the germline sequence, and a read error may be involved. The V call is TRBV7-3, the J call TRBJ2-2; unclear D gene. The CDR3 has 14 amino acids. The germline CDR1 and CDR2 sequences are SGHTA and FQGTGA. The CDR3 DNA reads TGTGTCAGCAGCTCCCCACCGAACACCGGGGAGCTGTTTTTT. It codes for CVSSSPPNTGELFF.

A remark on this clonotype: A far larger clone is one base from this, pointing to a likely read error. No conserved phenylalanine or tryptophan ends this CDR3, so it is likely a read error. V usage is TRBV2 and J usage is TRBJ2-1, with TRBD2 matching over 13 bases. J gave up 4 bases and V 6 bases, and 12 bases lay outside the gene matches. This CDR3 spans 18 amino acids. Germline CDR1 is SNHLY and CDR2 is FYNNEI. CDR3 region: CASSLGPTSGRVYNEQFL. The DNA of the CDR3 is TGTGCCAGCAGCTTAGGCCCAACTAGCGGGAGGGTGTACAATGAGCAGTTCCTC.

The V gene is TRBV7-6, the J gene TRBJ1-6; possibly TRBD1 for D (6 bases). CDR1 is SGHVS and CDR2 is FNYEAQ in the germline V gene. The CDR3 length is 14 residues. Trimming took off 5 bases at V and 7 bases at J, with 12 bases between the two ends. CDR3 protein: CASSQDRLNSPLHF. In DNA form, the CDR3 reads TGTGCCAGCAGCCAGGACAGACTCAATTCACCCCTCCACTTT.

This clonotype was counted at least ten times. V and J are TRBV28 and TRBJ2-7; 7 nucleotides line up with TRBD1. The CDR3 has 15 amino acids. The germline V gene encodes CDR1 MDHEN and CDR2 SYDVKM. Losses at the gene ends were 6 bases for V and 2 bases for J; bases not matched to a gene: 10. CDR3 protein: CASSGIETGTYEQYF. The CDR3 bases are TGTGCCAGCAGCGGGATTGAGACAGGGACCTACGAGCAGTACTTC.

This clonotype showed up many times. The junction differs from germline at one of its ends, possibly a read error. Here the CDR3 reads CASSLPENTEAFF. CDR3 nucleotides: TGCGCCAGCAGCTTGCCGGAGAACACTGAAGCTTTCTTT. The rearrangement uses TRBV28 and TRBJ1-1, with unresolved D. The CDR3 has 13 amino acids. The germline V gene encodes CDR1 MDHEN and CDR2 SYDVKM.